These T cell receptor beta chains were read from a single sample in a study of Ad26.COV2.S vaccination and SARS-CoV-2 variants. Measured with immunoSEQ multiplex PCR; TCRdb has only the in-frame clones, and not every one. The sample consists of roughly 320,000 clones, over 80% of them appearing once. This material consisted of peripheral blood, taken in a trial of Ad26.COV2.S vaccine versus placebo. The receptors were gathered from a person aged 18-60 years who received the Ad26.COV2.S COVID-19 vaccine or a placebo. Each CDR3 is given with its conserved first and last residue. A D gene is named only where the DNA matches it firmly. Size values are once, few and many counts, or a class for expanded clones, and some rows have none.

d_call | j_call | v_call | clone_size | cdr3_nt | cdr3_aa
NA | TRBJ1-1 | TRBV5-1 | NA | TGCGCCAGCAGCTCATTGGCAGATGACTTAAACACTGAAGCTTTCTTT | CASSSLADDLNTEAFF
NA | TRBJ2-1 | TRBV4-2 | NA | TGTGCCAGCAGCCAAGAAGGAAGGGGGTGGGATGAGCAGTTCTTC | CASSQEGRGWDEQFF
TRBD2 | TRBJ2-3 | TRBV19 | NA | TGTGCCAGTAGTTTGACTAGCGTTCTCACAGATACGCAGTATTTT | CASSLTSVLTDTQYF
NA | TRBJ1-1 | TRBV5-1 | NA | TGCGCCAGCAGCCAACAGCAGAACACTGAAGCTTTCTTT | CASSQQQNTEAFF
NA | TRBJ2-5 | TRBV20-1 | NA | TGCAGTGCTAGTCCCGTACAAGAGACCCAGTACTTC | CSASPVQETQYF
TRBD1 | TRBJ1-5 | TRBV7-2 | once | TGTGCCAGCAGCACGACAGGGGGAAGCAATCAGCCCCAGCATTTT | CASSTTGGSNQPQHF
NA | TRBJ2-4 | TRBV5-6 | NA | TGTGCCAGCAGCTTGTGGATGGTGGCCAAAAACATTCAGTACTTC | CASSLWMVAKNIQYF
NA | TRBJ2-5 | TRBV19 | few | TGTGCCAGTAGTTGGGCAGGGAGAAAGGAGACCCAGTACTTC | CASSWAGRKETQYF
NA | TRBJ2-7 | TRBV3-1/TRBV3-2 | NA | TGTGCCAGCAGCCAAGGTTCCAGGGCCTCCTACGAGCAGTACTTC | CASSQGSRASYEQYF
NA | TRBJ2-2 | TRBV4-2 | once | TGTGCCAGCAGCCAAAATTTTGGAGGGGGGGAGCTGTTTTTT | CASSQNFGGGELFF
NA | TRBJ2-5 | TRBV11-3 | NA | TGTGCCAGCAGCGCCCCGGGACAAGAAGAGACCCAGTACTTC | CASSAPGQEETQYF
TRBD1 | TRBJ2-5 | TRBV11-1 | NA | TGTGCCAGCAGCATCAGACAGGGAGAGACCCAGTACTTC | CASSIRQGETQYF
NA | TRBJ1-6 | TRBV7-3 | NA | TGTGCCAGCAGCCTTTCGGGGGGGTACGGTTCACCCCTCCACTTT | CASSLSGGYGSPLHF
NA | TRBJ1-2 | TRBV4-2 | NA | TGTGCCAGCAGCCAAGTCGGACAGAATTATGGCTACACCTTC | CASSQVGQNYGYTF
TRBD1 | TRBJ1-1 | TRBV5-1 | NA | TGCGCCAGCAGCTTGGGGGACAGGGTCGTAAGCACTGAAGCTTTCTTT | CASSLGDRVVSTEAFF
NA | TRBJ2-3 | TRBV6-6 | NA | TGTGCCAGCAGTTACCTAAGGGGGGCTGATACGCAGTATTTT | CASSYLRGADTQYF
TRBD1 | TRBJ2-2 | TRBV28 | NA | TGTGCCAGCAGGACAGGGGCGATGGACACCGGGGAGCTGTTTTTT | CASRTGAMDTGELFF
TRBD2 | TRBJ2-5 | TRBV7-9 | NA | TGTGCCAGCAGCTTAGATCGGCTAGCGGGGGGGGCTGAGACCCAGTACTTC | CASSLDRLAGGAETQYF
NA | TRBJ2-2 | TRBV7-9 | NA | TGTGCCAGCAGCTTAACCCCCGTTGGATACACCGGGGAGCTGTTTTTT | CASSLTPVGYTGELFF
NA | TRBJ2-2 | TRBV19 | NA | TGTGCCAGTAGTAAGAGGGACACCGGGGAGCTGTTTTTT | CASSKRDTGELFF
TRBD1 | TRBJ2-5 | TRBV5-1 | NA | TGCGCCAGCAGCCCGCGGACAGGGGGAGAGACCCAGTACTTC | CASSPRTGGETQYF
TRBD1 | TRBJ2-7 | TRBV5-1 | NA | TGCGCCAGCAGCTTGGCAATCGGGACAGACTACGAGCAGTACTTC | CASSLAIGTDYEQYF
NA | TRBJ2-7 | TRBV3-1/TRBV3-2 | NA | TGTGCCAGCAGCCGTTGGGGTTCCCTATACGAGCAGTACTTC | CASSRWGSLYEQYF
NA | TRBJ2-5 | TRBV7-3 | NA | TGTGCCAGCAGCGGGGGACCGCGAGAGACCCAGTACTTC | CASSGGPRETQYF
NA | TRBJ2-1 | TRBV5-4 | NA | TGTGCCAGCAGCTTGGAGGGGGACTCCTACAATGAGCAGTTCTTC | CASSLEGDSYNEQFF
NA | TRBJ2-1 | TRBV7-2 | NA | TGTGCCAGCAGCTTACAGCGGCTCTCCTACAATGAGCAGTTCTTC | CASSLQRLSYNEQFF
NA | TRBJ1-1 | TRBV2 | NA | TGTGCCAGCAGTCTTTCAGGGAACACTGAAGCTTTCTTT | CASSLSGNTEAFF
TRBD1 | TRBJ1-2 | TRBV4-1 | NA | TGCGCCAGCAGTCATACCCGACAGGGGTCGGATGGCTACACCTTC | CASSHTRQGSDGYTF
NA | TRBJ2-3 | TRBV28 | NA | TGTGCCAGCAAGATCCTCAACCCCGGACAAGATACGCAGTATTTT | CASKILNPGQDTQYF
NA | TRBJ1-4 | TRBV5-4 | NA | TGTGCCAGCAGCTTGCAGAACAATGAAAAACTGTTTTTT | CASSLQNNEKLFF
TRBD1 | TRBJ2-7 | TRBV5-1 | once | TGCGCCAGCAGCTCTATGACAGGGCCCTACGAGCAGTACTTC | CASSSMTGPYEQYF
NA | TRBJ1-4 | TRBV28 | NA | TGTGCCAGCAGTTCCTCGGAAGGGGAAAAACTGTTTTTT | CASSSSEGEKLFF
NA | TRBJ2-7 | TRBV5-4 | few | TGTGCCAGCAGCTTGGGATACGAGCAGTACTTC | CASSLGYEQYF
TRBD2 | TRBJ2-2 | TRBV6-2/TRBV6-3 | NA | TGTGCCAGCAGCCGGACTAGCGGGGGCTACACCGGGGAGCTGTTTTTT | CASSRTSGGYTGELFF
NA | TRBJ2-1 | TRBV10-3 | NA | TGTGCCATCAGTGATAGGGGGGGCGCCTACAATGAGCAGTTCTTC | CAISDRGGAYNEQFF
TRBD1 | TRBJ1-6 | TRBV19 | NA | TGTGCCAGTAGTATGGACAGGAATTCACCCCTCCACTTT | CASSMDRNSPLHF
TRBD1 | TRBJ2-1 | TRBV19 | NA | TGTGCCAGTAGTATAGAGGGACAGGTATACAATGAGCAGTTCTTC | CASSIEGQVYNEQFF
NA | TRBJ1-6 | TRBV11-3 | NA | TGTGCCAGCAGCTTGGGCGGTACTAATTCACCCCTCCACTTT | CASSLGGTNSPLHF
NA | TRBJ2-1 | TRBV2 | NA | TGTGCCAGCAGTGAAATCCTAGCGAAGGACGAGCAGTTCTTC | CASSEILAKDEQFF
NA | TRBJ2-3 | TRBV18 | NA | TGTGCCAGCTCACCGCGGACCGCTAGCACAGATACGCAGTATTTT | CASSPRTASTDTQYF